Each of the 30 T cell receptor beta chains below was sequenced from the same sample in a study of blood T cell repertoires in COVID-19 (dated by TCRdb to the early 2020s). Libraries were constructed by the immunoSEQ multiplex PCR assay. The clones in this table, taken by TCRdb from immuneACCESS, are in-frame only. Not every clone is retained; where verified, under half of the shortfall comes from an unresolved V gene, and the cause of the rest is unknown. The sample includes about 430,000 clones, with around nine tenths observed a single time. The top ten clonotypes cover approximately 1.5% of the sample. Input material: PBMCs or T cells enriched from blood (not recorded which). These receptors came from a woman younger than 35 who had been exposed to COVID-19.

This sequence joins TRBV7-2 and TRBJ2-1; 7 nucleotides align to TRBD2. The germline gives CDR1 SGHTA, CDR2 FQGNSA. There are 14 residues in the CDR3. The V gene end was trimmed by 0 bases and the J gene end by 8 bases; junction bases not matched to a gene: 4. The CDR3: CASSLAGGHDEQFF. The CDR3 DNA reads TGTGCCAGCAGCTTAGCGGGAGGGCACGATGAGCAGTTCTTC.

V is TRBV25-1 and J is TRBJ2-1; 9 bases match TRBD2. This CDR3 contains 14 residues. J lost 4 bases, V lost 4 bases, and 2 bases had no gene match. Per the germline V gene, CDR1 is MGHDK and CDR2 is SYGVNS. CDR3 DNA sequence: TGTGCCAGCAGTGGGCTAGCGGGGTACAATGAGCAGTTCTTC. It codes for CASSGLAGYNEQFF.

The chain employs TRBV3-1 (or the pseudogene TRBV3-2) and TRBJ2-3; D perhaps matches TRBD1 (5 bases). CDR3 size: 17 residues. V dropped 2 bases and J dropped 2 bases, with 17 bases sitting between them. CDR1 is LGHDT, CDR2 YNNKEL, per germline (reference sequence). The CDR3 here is CASSQSQGRALTDTQYF. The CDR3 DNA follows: TGTGCCAGCAGCCAATCCCAGGGAAGGGCCCTCACAGATACGCAGTATTTT.

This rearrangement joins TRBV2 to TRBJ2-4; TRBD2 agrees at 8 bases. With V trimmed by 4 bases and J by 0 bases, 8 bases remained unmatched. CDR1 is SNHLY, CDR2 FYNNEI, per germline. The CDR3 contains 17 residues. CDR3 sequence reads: CASSVNTGGVAKNIQYF. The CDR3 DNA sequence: TGTGCCAGCAGTGTCAATACGGGGGGGGTAGCCAAAAACATTCAGTACTTC.

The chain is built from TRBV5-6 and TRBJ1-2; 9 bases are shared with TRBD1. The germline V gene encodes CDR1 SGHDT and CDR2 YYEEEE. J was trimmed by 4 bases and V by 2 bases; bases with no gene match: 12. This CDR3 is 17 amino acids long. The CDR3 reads CASSFFDRGQGAYGYTF. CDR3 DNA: TGTGCCAGCAGCTTTTTCGATAGGGGACAGGGAGCCTATGGCTACACCTTC.

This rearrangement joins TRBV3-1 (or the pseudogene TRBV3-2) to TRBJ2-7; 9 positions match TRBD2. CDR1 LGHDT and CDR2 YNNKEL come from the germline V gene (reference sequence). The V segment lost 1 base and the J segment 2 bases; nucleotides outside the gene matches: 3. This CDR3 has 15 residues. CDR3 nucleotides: TGTGCCAGCAGCCAAGTTAGCGGGGGAGCCTACGAGCAGTACTTC. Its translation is CASSQVSGGAYEQYF.

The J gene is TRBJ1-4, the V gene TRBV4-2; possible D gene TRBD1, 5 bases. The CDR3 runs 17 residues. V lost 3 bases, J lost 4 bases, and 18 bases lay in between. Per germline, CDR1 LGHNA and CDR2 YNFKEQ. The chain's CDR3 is CASSQDGTAPYNEKLFF. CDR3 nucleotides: TGTGCCAGCAGCCAGGACGGGACTGCGCCCTATAATGAAAAACTGTTTTTT.

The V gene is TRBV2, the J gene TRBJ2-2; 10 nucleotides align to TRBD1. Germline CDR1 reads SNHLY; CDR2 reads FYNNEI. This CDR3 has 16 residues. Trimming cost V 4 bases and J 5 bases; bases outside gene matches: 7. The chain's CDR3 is CASSGDRGQSTGELFF. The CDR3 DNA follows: TGTGCCAGCAGTGGCGACAGGGGGCAGTCGACCGGGGAGCTGTTTTTT.

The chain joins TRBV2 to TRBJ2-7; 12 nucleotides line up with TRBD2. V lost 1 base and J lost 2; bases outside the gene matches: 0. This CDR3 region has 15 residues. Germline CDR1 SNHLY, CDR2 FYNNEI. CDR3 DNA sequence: TGTGCCAGCAGTGAAGGACTAGCGGGAGCCTACGAGCAGTACTTC. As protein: CASSEGLAGAYEQYF.

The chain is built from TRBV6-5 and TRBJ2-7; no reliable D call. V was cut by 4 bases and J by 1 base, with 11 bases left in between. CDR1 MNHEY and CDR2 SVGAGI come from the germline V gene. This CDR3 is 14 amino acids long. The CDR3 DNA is TGTGCCAGCAGTTCCTTTGTAGAGTCCTACGAGCAGTACTTC. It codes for CASSSFVESYEQYF.

CDR3 in amino acids: CASSQSTNQPQHF. The CDR3 region has the DNA TGTGCCAGCAGCCAATCGACAAATCAGCCCCAGCATTTT. V usage is TRBV12-3 or TRBV12-4 and J usage is TRBJ1-5; unclear D gene. The CDR3 is 13 amino acids. The V end lost 6 bases, the J end lost 4 bases, and 10 bases lay between the germline ends.

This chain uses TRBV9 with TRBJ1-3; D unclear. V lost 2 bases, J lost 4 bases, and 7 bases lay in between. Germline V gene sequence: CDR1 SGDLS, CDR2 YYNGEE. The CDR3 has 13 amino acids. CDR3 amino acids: CASSVFEGNTIYF. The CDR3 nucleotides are TGTGCCAGCAGCGTTTTCGAGGGAAACACCATATATTTT. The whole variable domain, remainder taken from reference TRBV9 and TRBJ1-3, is DSGVTQTPKHLITATGQRVTLRCSPRSGDLSVYWYQQSLDQGLQFLIQYYNGEERAKGNILERFSAQQFPDLHSELNLSSLELGDSALYFCASSVFEGNTIYFGEGSWLTVV.

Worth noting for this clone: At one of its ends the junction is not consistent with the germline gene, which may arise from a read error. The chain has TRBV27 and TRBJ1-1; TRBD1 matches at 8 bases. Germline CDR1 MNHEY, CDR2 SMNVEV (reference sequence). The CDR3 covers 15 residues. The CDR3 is CASSRVDRVNSEAFF. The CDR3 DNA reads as TGTGCCAGCAGTAGGGTGGACAGGGTGAACTCTGAAGCTTTCTTT.

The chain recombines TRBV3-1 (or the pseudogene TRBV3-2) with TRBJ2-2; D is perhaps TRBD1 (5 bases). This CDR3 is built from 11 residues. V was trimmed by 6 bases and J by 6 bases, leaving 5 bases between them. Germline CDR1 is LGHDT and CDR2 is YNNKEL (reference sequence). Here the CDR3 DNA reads TGTGCCAGCAGGGGGCCCGGGGAGCTGTTTTTT. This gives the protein CASRGPGELFF.

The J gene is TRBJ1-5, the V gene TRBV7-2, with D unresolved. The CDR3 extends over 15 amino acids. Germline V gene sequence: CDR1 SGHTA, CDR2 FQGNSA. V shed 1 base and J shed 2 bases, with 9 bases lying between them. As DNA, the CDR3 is TGTGCCAGCAGCTTAGGCCCCGGGGGCAATCAGCCCCAGCATTTT. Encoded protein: CASSLGPGGNQPQHF.

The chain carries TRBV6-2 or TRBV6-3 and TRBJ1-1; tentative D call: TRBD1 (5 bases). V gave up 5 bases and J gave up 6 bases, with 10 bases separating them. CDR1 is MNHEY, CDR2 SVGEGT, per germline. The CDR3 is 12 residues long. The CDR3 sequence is CASSGTLAEAFF. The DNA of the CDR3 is TGTGCCAGCAGTGGGACTCTCGCTGAAGCTTTCTTT.

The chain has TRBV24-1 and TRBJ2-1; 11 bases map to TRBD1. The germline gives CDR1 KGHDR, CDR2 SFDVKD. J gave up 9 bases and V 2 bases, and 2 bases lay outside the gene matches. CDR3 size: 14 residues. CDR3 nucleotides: TGTGCCACCAGTGATTGGGGGACAGGGGGTGAGCAGTTCTTC. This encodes CATSDWGTGGEQFF.

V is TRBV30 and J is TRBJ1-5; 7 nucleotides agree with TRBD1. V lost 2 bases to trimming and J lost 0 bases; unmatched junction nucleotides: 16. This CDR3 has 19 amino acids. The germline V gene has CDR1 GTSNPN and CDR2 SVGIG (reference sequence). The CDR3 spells CAWSQRQGGGLYSNQPQHF. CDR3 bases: TGTGCCTGGAGTCAACGACAGGGTGGGGGGCTTTATAGCAATCAGCCCCAGCATTTT. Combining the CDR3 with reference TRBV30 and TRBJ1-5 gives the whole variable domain SQTIHQWPATLVQPVGSPLSLECTVEGTSNPNLYWYRQAAGRGLQLLFYSVGIGQISSEVPQNLSASRPQDRQFILSSKKLLLSDSGFYLCAWSQRQGGGLYSNQPQHFGDGTRLSIL.

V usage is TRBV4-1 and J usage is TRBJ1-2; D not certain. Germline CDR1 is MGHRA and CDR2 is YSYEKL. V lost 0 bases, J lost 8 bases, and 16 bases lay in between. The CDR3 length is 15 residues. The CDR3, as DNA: TGCGCCAGCAGCCAAGATATCTCGAAATCACGGGGCTACACCTTC. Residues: CASSQDISKSRGYTF.

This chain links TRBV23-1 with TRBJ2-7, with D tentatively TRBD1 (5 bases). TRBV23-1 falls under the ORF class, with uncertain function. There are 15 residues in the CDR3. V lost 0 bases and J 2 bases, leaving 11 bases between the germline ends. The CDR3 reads CASSQSYRRTYEQYF. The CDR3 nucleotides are TGCGCCAGCAGTCAATCATACAGGCGGACCTACGAGCAGTACTTC.

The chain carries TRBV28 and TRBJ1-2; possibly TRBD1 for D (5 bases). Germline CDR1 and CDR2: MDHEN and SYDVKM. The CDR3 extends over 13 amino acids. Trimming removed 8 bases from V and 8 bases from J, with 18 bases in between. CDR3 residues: CASGRDGGIGYTF. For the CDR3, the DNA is TGTGCCAGCGGCCGGGACGGAGGGATAGGCTACACCTTC.

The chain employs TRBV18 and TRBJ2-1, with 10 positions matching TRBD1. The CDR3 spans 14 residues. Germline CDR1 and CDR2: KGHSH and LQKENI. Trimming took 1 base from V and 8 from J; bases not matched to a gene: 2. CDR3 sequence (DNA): TGTGCCAGCTCACCACGGACAGGGGGGGATGAGCAGTTCTTC. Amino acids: CASSPRTGGDEQFF.

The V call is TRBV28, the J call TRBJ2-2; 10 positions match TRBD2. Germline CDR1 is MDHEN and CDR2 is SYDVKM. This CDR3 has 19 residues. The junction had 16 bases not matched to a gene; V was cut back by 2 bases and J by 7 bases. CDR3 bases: TGTGCCAGCAGTTTAACCGGACCCAAGCGGGAGGGCCAGGACGGGGAGCTGTTTTTT. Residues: CASSLTGPKREGQDGELFF.

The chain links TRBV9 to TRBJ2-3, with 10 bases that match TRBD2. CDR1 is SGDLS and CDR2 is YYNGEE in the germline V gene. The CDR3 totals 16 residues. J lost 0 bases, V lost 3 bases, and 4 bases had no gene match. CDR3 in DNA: TGTGCCAGCAGCGGGGCTAGCGGGGGAAGCACAGATACGCAGTATTTT. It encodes CASSGASGGSTDTQYF.

CDR3 DNA sequence: TGTGCCAGCAGTGAAGTAGAGCTAGCGGGAGGGCCCTCGAGGAATGAGCAGTTCTTC. This codes for CASSEVELAGGPSRNEQFF. The chain has TRBV2 and TRBJ2-1; 12 bases are a match to TRBD2. V was clipped by 1 base and J by 7 bases; unmatched bases: 14. Germline V gene data show CDR1 as SNHLY and CDR2 as FYNNEI. This CDR3 contains 19 residues.

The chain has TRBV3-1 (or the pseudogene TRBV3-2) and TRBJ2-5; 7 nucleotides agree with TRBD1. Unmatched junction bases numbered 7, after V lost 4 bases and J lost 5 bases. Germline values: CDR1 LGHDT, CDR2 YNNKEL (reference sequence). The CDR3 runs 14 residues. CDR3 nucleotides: TGTGCCAGCAGCCCCAACAGGGGATTGGAGACCCAGTACTTC. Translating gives CASSPNRGLETQYF.

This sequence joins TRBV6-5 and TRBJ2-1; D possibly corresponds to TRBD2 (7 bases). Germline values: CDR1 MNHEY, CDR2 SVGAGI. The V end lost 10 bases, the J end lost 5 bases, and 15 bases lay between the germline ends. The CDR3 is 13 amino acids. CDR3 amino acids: CATSGRGNNEQFF. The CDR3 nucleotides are TGTGCCACCTCTGGGAGGGGGAACAATGAGCAGTTCTTC.

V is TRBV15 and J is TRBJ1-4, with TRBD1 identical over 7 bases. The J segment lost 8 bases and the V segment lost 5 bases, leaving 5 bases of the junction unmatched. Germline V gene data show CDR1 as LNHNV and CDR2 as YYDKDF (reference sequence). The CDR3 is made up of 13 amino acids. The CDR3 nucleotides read TGTGCCACCAGCCGACAGGGTCGGGAAAAACTGTTTTTT. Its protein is CATSRQGREKLFF.

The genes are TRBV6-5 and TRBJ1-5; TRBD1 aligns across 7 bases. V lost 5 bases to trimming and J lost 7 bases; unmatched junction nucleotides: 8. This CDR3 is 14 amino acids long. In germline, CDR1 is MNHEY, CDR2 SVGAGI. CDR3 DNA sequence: TGTGCCAGCAGTCCCGACAGGGTCAGGCAGCCCCAGCATTTT. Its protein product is CASSPDRVRQPQHF.

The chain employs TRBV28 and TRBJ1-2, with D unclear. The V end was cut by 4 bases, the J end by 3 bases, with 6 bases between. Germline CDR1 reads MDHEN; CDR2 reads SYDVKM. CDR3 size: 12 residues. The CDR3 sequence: CASSYGDYGYTF. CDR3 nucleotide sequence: TGTGCCAGCAGTTACGGGGACTATGGCTACACCTTC.